This T cell receptor beta chain is drawn from a study of identical twins. Findings of the study overall: Zero-insertion results could be subject to partial confounding by invariant MAIT and iNKT cells.

The CDR3 contains 14 residues. Germline CDR1 and CDR2: DFQATT and SNEGSKA (reference sequence). Deletions cut 6 bases from V and 3 bases from J, with 18 bases between. Using its own MiXCR run on the 5' RACE reads, TCRdb lists one record per CDR3 protein. The top ten clones hold less than 0.35% of a sample with some 1,600,000 distinct CDR3 sequences, under 35% of them seen once. Points on this clonotype: Antigen unknown.

The clonotype comes from a newborn girl in good health. The V call is TRBV20-1, the J call TRBJ2-7; perhaps TRBD2 as D (6 bases). Source material: cord blood. Here the CDR3 reads CSATGTALGYEQYF. CDR3 in DNA: TGCAGTGCGACCGGGACTGCTCTAGGCTACGAGCAGTACTTC.